The clone carrying this TCR beta chain was seen repeatedly, ten times or more. The germline gives CDR1 DFQATT, CDR2 SNEGSKA (reference sequence). The CDR3 extends over 14 amino acids. V was cut by 3 bases and J by 1 base, with 12 bases left in between. Amplified TCR beta CDR3 regions derived from RNA transcripts. The HTBI primer set served for first-round RT-PCR of the TCR CDR3. TCRdb passed the multiplex PCR reads through MiXCR, listing each CDR3 protein once. This sample has around 760,000 distinct CDR3 sequences, with 30% to 40% found just once. This sample was taken from a study of T cells in Graves' hyperthyroidism and ophthalmopathy.

The source is a woman aged 40-49 years with Graves' hyperthyroidism. Sequencing was done on a sample of blood. The chain links TRBV20-1 to TRBJ1-1; weak D call: TRBD1 (6 bases). The CDR3 nucleotides read TGCAGTGCTAGGAGGAGGGGGGGGAACACTGAAGCTTTCTTT. It encodes CSARRRGGNTEAFF.